This T cell receptor (beta chain) was found in a study of blood T cell repertoires in COVID-19. For the study at large: Sites across the United States, Italy and Spain contributed samples from acute and convalescent COVID-19.

Those enrolled, adults aged roughly 18 to 100 years, came from about two dozen US areas. Sequencing used immunoSEQ multiplex PCR; TCRdb keeps in-frame clones, though not all of them. The sample carries 250,000 to 350,000 clones, 80% to 95% recorded once. The CDR3 contains 15 residues. Germline lookup yields CDR1 SGHTA and CDR2 FQGTGA. Trimming took off 0 bases at V and 3 bases at J, with 12 bases between the two ends. The V and J genes are TRBV7-3 and TRBJ2-7; D might be TRBD1 (5 bases). This TCR came from a woman in her twenties or thirties who had recovered from COVID-19. Sequenced material: PBMCs or T cells enriched from blood (not recorded which). CDR3 amino acids: CASSLTPKTDYEQYF. The CDR3 coding sequence is TGTGCCAGCAGCTTAACCCCCAAGACAGACTACGAGCAGTACTTC.